Listed below are T cell receptor beta chains from one sample, sequenced in a study of TIL therapy for anti-PD-1-resistant metastatic lung cancer. Sequencing used immunoSEQ multiplex PCR; TCRdb keeps in-frame clones, though not all of them. This table has 50,000 or so clones, 79% appearing once. Sequencing was performed on blood, taken at baseline. The receptors were gathered from a woman aged 30 to 85 with non-small cell lung cancer. Each CDR3 is given with its conserved first and last residue. A D gene is named only where the DNA matches it firmly. Size is omitted from some rows. Given values are once, few, many or a class for expanded clones.

d_gene	j_gene	v_gene	len	abundance	CDR3nt	CDR3aa
-	TRBJ1-1	TRBV7-6	14	-	TGTGCCAGCAGCTTACAGCGAGGGAACACTGAAGCTTTCTTT	CASSLQRGNTEAFF
TRBD1	TRBJ1-4	TRBV6-5	14	once	TGTGCCAGCAGTTATTGGACAGGGAGCGAAAAACTGTTTTTT	CASSYWTGSEKLFF
TRBD2	TRBJ2-1	TRBV7-2	16	-	TGTGCCAGCAGCTTAGTGGGCGGGGGCTCCTACAATGAGCAGTTCTTC	CASSLVGGGSYNEQFF
-	TRBJ2-1	TRBV30	18	-	TGTGCCTGGAATCGGGACCGAGGATTTCTCCGCTCCTACAATGAGCAGTTCTTC	CAWNRDRGFLRSYNEQFF
-	TRBJ1-5	TRBV2	17	once	TGTGCCAGCAGCGCAGAGGGGCGGTGGAGTAGCAATCAGCCCCAGCATTTT	CASSAEGRWSSNQPQHF
TRBD1	TRBJ2-7	TRBV28	15	-	TGTGCCAGCAGTTTATATGGGACAGCTTCCTACGAGCAGTACTTC	CASSLYGTASYEQYF
TRBD1	TRBJ1-2	TRBV7-2	15	few	TGTGCCAGCAGCAAGGACAGGGAGTCGGACTATGGCTACACCTTC	CASSKDRESDYGYTF
TRBD1	TRBJ1-1	TRBV5-6	15	once	TGTGCCAGCAGCACAGGGGACAGGGAATACACTGAAGCTTTCTTT	CASSTGDREYTEAFF
-	TRBJ2-1	TRBV11-2	12	-	TGTGCCAGCAGCTCCAGGAACAATGAGCAGTTCTTC	CASSSRNNEQFF
TRBD2	TRBJ2-7	TRBV10-3	14	-	TGTGCCATCAGACTAGCGGGAGCCCAGTACGAGCAGTACTTC	CAIRLAGAQYEQYF
TRBD2	TRBJ2-5	TRBV7-2	16	-	TGTGCCAGCAGCTACCGGACTAGCGGGGAAGGGGAGACCCAGTACTTC	CASSYRTSGEGETQYF
TRBD1	TRBJ1-2	TRBV28	15	once	TGTGCCAGCAGTTCAATGACAGGGGGGTACTATGGCTACACCTTC	CASSSMTGGYYGYTF
TRBD2	TRBJ2-1	TRBV18	15	-	TGTGCCAGCTCACCCCGGCGGGAGTTCGAGGAGGAGCAGTTCTTC	CASSPRREFEEEQFF
-	TRBJ2-1	TRBV4-3	16	-	TGCGCCAGCAGCCCCTCCGAAGCGAGCTCCTACAATGAGCAGTTCTTC	CASSPSEASSYNEQFF
-	TRBJ2-5	TRBV23-1	14	-	TGCGCCAGCAGTCAGATAAGACAGCAAGAGACCCAGTACTTC	CASSQIRQQETQYF
-	TRBJ1-2	TRBV6-5	13	-	TGTGCCAGCAGTTACTCGGGGAGCTATGGCTACACCTTC	CASSYSGSYGYTF
-	TRBJ1-1	TRBV10-3	14	-	TGTGCCATCAGTGGGCAGGGAACGGGCACTGAAGCTTTCTTT	CAISGQGTGTEAFF
-	TRBJ1-2	TRBV6-1	14	-	TGTGCCAGCCGGTTTTTCGCGGCCACGGGGGGCTACACCTTC	CASRFFAATGGYTF
-	TRBJ2-1	TRBV5-1	12	-	TGCGCCAGCAGCTTGGTGGGGGTTGAGCAGTTCTTC	CASSLVGVEQFF
-	TRBJ2-1	TRBV2	15	-	TGTGCCAGCATCCCCGACAGGCCTTCCTACAATGAGCAGTTCTTC	CASIPDRPSYNEQFF
TRBD1	TRBJ1-1	TRBV7-2	16	-	TGTGCCAGCAGCTTAGCGGGACAGGGAATTAACACTGAAGCTTTCTTT	CASSLAGQGINTEAFF
TRBD2	TRBJ2-1	TRBV9	15	-	TGTGCCAGCAGCGTACTCCCTAGCGGGAGAAATGAGCAGTTCTTC	CASSVLPSGRNEQFF
-	TRBJ1-5	TRBV2	14	-	TGTGCCAGCAGTGATTCGCCCCTCAATCAGCCCCAGCATTTT	CASSDSPLNQPQHF